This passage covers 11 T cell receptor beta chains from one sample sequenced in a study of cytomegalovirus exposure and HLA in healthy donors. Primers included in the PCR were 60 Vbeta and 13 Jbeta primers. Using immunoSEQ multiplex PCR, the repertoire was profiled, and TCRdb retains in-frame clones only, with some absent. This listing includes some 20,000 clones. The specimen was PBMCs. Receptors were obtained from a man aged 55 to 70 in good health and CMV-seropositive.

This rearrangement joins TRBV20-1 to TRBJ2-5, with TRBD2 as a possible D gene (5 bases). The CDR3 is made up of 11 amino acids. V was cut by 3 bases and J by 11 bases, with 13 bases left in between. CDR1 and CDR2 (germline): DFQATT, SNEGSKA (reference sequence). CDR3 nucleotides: TGCAGTGCTAGCTCCCGATGGGAGCAGTACTTC. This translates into CSASSRWEQYF.

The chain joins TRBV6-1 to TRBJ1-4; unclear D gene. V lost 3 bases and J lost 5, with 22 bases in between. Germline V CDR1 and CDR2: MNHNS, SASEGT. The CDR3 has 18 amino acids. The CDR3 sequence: CASSDCPSLLVDNEKLFF. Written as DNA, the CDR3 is TGTGCCAGCAGTGACTGTCCAAGTCTCCTAGTCGACAATGAAAAACTGTTTTTT.

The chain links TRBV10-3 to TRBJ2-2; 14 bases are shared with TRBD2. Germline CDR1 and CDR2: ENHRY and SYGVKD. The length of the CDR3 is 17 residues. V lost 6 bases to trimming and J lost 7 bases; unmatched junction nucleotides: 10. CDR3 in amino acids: CAIRPGLAGVGSGELFF. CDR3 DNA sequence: TGTGCCATCAGGCCGGGACTAGCGGGAGTAGGTAGCGGGGAGCTGTTTTTT.

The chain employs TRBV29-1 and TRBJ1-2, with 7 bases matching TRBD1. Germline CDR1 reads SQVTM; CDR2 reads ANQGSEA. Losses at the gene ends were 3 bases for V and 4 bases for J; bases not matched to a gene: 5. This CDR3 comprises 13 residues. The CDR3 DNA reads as TGCAGCGTTGATGTGGGACAGATCTATGGCTACACCTTC. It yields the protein CSVDVGQIYGYTF.

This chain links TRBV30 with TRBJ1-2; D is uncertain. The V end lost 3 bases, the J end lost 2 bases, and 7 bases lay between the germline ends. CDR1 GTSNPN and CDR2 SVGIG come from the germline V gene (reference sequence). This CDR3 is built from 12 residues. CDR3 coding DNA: TGTGCCTGGAGCCAGTCAAACTATGGCTACACCTTC. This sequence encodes CAWSQSNYGYTF. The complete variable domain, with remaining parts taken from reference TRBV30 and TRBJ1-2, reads SQTIHQWPATLVQPVGSPLSLECTVEGTSNPNLYWYRQAAGRGLQLLFYSVGIGQISSEVPQNLSASRPQDRQFILSSKKLLLSDSGFYLCAWSQSNYGYTFGSGTRLTVV.

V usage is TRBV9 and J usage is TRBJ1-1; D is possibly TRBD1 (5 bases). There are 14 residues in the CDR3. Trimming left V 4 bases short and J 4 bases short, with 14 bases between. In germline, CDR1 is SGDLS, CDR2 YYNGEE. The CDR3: CASSPGHGFTEAFF. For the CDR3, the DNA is TGTGCCAGCAGCCCAGGACACGGATTCACTGAAGCTTTCTTT. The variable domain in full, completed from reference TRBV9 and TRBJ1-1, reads DSGVTQTPKHLITATGQRVTLRCSPRSGDLSVYWYQQSLDQGLQFLIQYYNGEERAKGNILERFSAQQFPDLHSELNLSSLELGDSALYFCASSPGHGFTEAFFGQGTRLTVV.

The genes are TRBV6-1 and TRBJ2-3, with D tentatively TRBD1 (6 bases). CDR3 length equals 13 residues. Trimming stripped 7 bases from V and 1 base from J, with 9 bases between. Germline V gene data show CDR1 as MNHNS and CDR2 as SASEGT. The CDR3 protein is CASNRQGTDTQYF. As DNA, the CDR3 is TGTGCCAGCAACCGACAGGGCACAGATACGCAGTATTTT.

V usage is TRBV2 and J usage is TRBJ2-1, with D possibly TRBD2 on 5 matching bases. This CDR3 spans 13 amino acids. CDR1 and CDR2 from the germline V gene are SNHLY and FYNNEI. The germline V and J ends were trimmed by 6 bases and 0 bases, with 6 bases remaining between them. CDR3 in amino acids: CASRGSSYNEQFF. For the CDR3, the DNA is TGTGCCAGCAGGGGGAGCTCCTACAATGAGCAGTTCTTC.

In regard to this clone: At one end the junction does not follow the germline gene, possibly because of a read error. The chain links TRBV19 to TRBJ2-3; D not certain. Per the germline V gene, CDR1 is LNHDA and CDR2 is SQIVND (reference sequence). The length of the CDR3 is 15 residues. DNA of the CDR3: TGTGCCAGTAGGATAGTGGCTCAGCGATCAGATACGCAGTATTTT. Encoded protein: CASRIVAQRSDTQYF.

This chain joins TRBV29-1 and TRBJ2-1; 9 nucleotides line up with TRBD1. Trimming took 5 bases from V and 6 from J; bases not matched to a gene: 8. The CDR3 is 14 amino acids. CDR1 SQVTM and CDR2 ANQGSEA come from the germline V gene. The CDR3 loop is CSVPTGGGSNEQFF. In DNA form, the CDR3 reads TGCAGCGTTCCTACAGGGGGCGGCTCCAATGAGCAGTTCTTC.

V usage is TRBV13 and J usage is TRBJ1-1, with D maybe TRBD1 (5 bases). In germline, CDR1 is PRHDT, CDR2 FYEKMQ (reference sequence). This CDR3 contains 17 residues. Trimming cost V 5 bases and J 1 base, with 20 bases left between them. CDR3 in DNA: TGTGCCAGCAGCGGCACCGGGACTCTCCTGCCGAACACTGAAGCTTTCTTT. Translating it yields CASSGTGTLLPNTEAFF.